The 10 T cell receptor beta chains presented below share a single source sample, sequenced in a study of cytomegalovirus exposure and HLA in healthy donors (dated by TCRdb to 2017 to 2019). Preparation of the library involved the immunoSEQ multiplex PCR assay. TCRdb retrieved this table from immuneACCESS and kept in-frame rearrangements only. Not all clones are present; in checked studies, unresolved V genes account for under half, and no reason is known for the remainder. The sample table lists 90,000 to 150,000 clones, approximately 88% of them with a count of one. The ten largest clonotypes hold 1.5% to 2% of the sample. The sequencing input was PBMCs. Every receptor here comes from a man aged 18 to 29 in good health and CMV-seronegative.

J is TRBJ2-1 and V is TRBV21-1; the table gives TRBD2 as D, unverified against the DNA. TRBV21-1 is given as a pseudogene. CDR3 length: 13 residues. The CDR3 bases are TGTGCCAGCACCCATAGCGGGAGATCAGAGCAGTTCTTC. Its translation: CASTHSGRSEQFF.

This clone has a handful of counts. The V call is TRBV19, the J call TRBJ2-2; 7 nucleotides line up with TRBD1. Unmatched junction bases numbered 12, after V lost 7 bases and J lost 4 bases. CDR1 is LNHDA and CDR2 is SQIVND in the germline V gene (reference sequence). CDR3 length: 16 amino acids. CDR3 protein: CASNPSTGRSTGELFF. The CDR3, as DNA: TGTGCCAGTAACCCCTCGACAGGGCGGTCCACCGGGGAGCTGTTTTTT.

The J gene is TRBJ1-5, the V gene TRBV7-9; the match to TRBD1 covers 11 bases. The CDR3 is 16 amino acids. With 4 bases clipped from V and 7 bases from J, the junction kept 9 bases outside the gene matches. Germline V CDR1 and CDR2: SEHNR, FQNEAQ (reference sequence). The CDR3: CASSSWTGGGAQPQHF. The CDR3 DNA follows: TGTGCCAGCAGCTCATGGACAGGGGGCGGTGCACAGCCCCAGCATTTT.

This chain uses TRBV6-5 with TRBJ1-1; 7 bases line up with TRBD1. The CDR3 sequence is 14 residues long. V lost 8 bases and J lost 5; bases outside the gene matches: 11. Germline V CDR1 and CDR2: MNHEY, SVGAGI. DNA for the CDR3: TGTGCCAGCTGGGACAGAAGAGTCGGAACTGAAGCTTTCTTT. The encoded protein is CASWDRRVGTEAFF.

The chain carries TRBV2 and TRBJ2-6; D uncertain. The V end was cut by 7 bases, the J end by 2 bases, with 6 bases between. The germline gives CDR1 SNHLY, CDR2 FYNNEI. The length of the CDR3 is 13 residues. The CDR3 sequence: CASTDTGANVLTF. The CDR3 coding sequence is TGTGCCAGCACCGACACTGGGGCCAACGTCCTGACTTTC.

The rearrangement uses TRBV28 and TRBJ2-1, with D possibly TRBD1 on 6 matching bases. The CDR3 is made up of 17 amino acids. Trimming removed 5 bases at V and 5 bases at J, with 22 bases between. In germline, CDR1 is MDHEN, CDR2 SYDVKM. The CDR3 coding sequence is TGTGCCAGCAGTCAAACGGGACACCGGGGATATAACAATGAGCAGTTCTTC. It is translated as CASSQTGHRGYNNEQFF.

In this sample, this clone turned up a few times. As DNA, the CDR3 is TGTGCCAGCAGCATGCTGGGACTAGCGACCTACGAGCAGTACTTC. This encodes CASSMLGLATYEQYF. The chain combines TRBV5-4 with TRBJ2-7; 10 bases map to TRBD2. The CDR3 is 15 amino acids. In germline, CDR1 is SGHNT, CDR2 YYREEE (reference sequence). The trim removed 4 bases at V and 2 bases at J, leaving 6 bases unmatched.

J is TRBJ2-1 and V is TRBV5-1, with TRBD2 as a possible D gene (5 bases). Trimming cost V 5 bases and J 11 bases, with 11 bases left between them. Germline values: CDR1 SGHRS, CDR2 YFSETQ. There are 11 residues in the CDR3. The CDR3 DNA reads as TGCGCCAGCAGACTAGATACTAAGCAGTTCTTC. This codes for CASRLDTKQFF.

The CDR3 sequence is CASSAGTGGYGYTF. CDR3 in DNA: TGTGCCAGCAGTGCCGGGACAGGGGGCTATGGCTACACCTTC. V and J are TRBV2 and TRBJ1-2; 11 bases match TRBD1. Per germline, CDR1 SNHLY and CDR2 FYNNEI. The CDR3 totals 14 residues. V lost 4 bases and J lost 4; bases outside the gene matches: 2.

The gene calls are TRBV5-6 and TRBJ2-7; D ambiguous. The CDR3 has 13 amino acids. Germline loops: CDR1 SGHDT, CDR2 YYEEEE. Trimming cost V 8 bases and J 1 base, with 13 bases left between them. CDR3 DNA sequence: TGTGCCAGTCAACTGTTCCTTTCCTACGAGCAGTACTTC. Its protein is CASQLFLSYEQYF. The full variable domain, completed using reference TRBV5-6 and TRBJ2-7, is DAGVTQSPTHLIKTRGQQVTLRCSPKSGHDTVSWYQQALGQGPQFIFQYYEEEERQRGNFPDRFSGHQFPNYSSELNVNALLLGDSALYLCASQLFLSYEQYFGPGTRLTVT.